This T cell receptor beta chain was captured in a study of identical twins. Study results and limitations: Conclusions relied on cross-sectional statistical analysis, not following the same donors. There were fewer insertions in abundant cord blood beta clonotypes, but memory repertoires showed no such pattern.

CDR3 length: 18 amino acids. Trimming took off 2 bases at V and 0 bases at J, with 18 bases between the two ends. The germline CDR1 and CDR2 sequences are ENHRY and SYGVKD. In TCRdb, the 5' RACE reads were re-called with MiXCR into one record per CDR3 protein. The sample consists of 270,000 or so distinct CDR3 sequences, approximately 8.3% of them appearing once. This clonotype was picked up many times. Its antigen is not identified. These data also featured in a second study, about yellow fever vaccine responses in identical twins. Per that study: Convergence reportedly seemed to mark part of the twins' vaccine T cell response, with personalization marking the rest.

The sequenced sample was CD8+ T cells sorted from blood. This sequence joins TRBV10-3 and TRBJ2-3; D gene ambiguous. This sequence originates from a woman younger than 30 in good health. In DNA form, the CDR3 reads TGTGCCATCAGTGAGCCCCCGGGTGGGCAGATTAGCACAGATACGCAGTATTTT. It specifies CAISEPPGGQISTDTQYF.